The TCR beta chain described here comes from a study of shared clonotypes between healthy human individuals. For the study at large: Per donor, three plates held CD4 naive cells, three held CD4 memory, two held CD8 naive and one held CD8 memory. General study points: A generally larger estimated richness was seen in naive subsets than in memory subsets. In this cohort, only blood was sampled, and tissue repertoires likely differ. In a few donors, around 5% of naive CD4 clonotypes appeared in common.

About this clone itself: Its antigen is unknown.

Positively selected for CCR7, the CD45RO-negative cells used as naive CD8 cells excluded terminally differentiated effector memory CD45RA+ cells. The CDR3 runs to 18 residues. The V and J ends lost 7 bases and 4 bases respectively, with 27 bases between them. The germline V gene encodes CDR1 SGHAT and CDR2 FQNNGV. Here immunoSEQ multiplex PCR was the method, and the copy in TCRdb shows in-frame clones only, minus some. The table records about 2.2 million clones, about 94% of them present only once. The source is a man aged 18-30 years in good health. Some clones in this sample may be carry-over from other donors' samples. The sample was naive CD8+ T cells from PBMCs. The chain joins TRBV11-2 to TRBJ2-3; D possibly corresponds to TRBD2 (5 bases). CDR3 sequence: CASTLGLGGRRLSDTQYF. Written as DNA, the CDR3 is TGTGCCAGCACTCTGGGCCTCGGAGGTCGACGCTTATCAGATACGCAGTATTTT.